The 13 T cell receptor beta chains below all came from one sample that was sequenced in a study of blood T cell repertoires in COVID-19. This table comes from immunoSEQ multiplex PCR, and its TCRdb copy is limited to in-frame clones, with some not included. Of more than 150,000 clones listed, around four fifths are singletons. The specimen was peripheral blood. The receptor source for this set is a woman aged 55-75 years with acute or convalescent COVID-19.

The V gene is TRBV9, the J gene TRBJ1-5; D remains ambiguous. In germline, CDR1 is SGDLS, CDR2 YYNGEE. The CDR3 is 13 residues long. Trimming cost V 4 bases and J 5 bases, with 10 bases left between them. CDR3 amino acids: CASSPSVDQPQHF. CDR3 nucleotide sequence: TGTGCCAGCAGCCCATCAGTTGATCAGCCCCAGCATTTT.

The CDR3 DNA reads as TGTGCCAGCAGTGGTCCGAGGGGGACTGGAAACACCATATATTTT. Residues: CASSGPRGTGNTIYF. The chain joins TRBV2 to TRBJ1-3; D may be TRBD1 (6 bases). Trimming removed 4 bases at V and 2 bases at J, with 12 bases between. CDR1 is SNHLY, CDR2 FYNNEI, per germline. The CDR3 covers 15 residues.

The chain is built from TRBV30 and TRBJ1-3; 7 bases match TRBD1. V was clipped by 2 bases and J by 2 bases; unmatched bases: 6. The CDR3 totals 15 residues. Germline CDR1 reads GTSNPN; CDR2 reads SVGIG (reference sequence). CDR3 sequence reads: CAWSPDRVAGNTIYF. The CDR3 DNA reads TGTGCCTGGAGTCCCGACAGGGTGGCTGGAAACACCATATATTTT.

V and J are TRBV11-3 and TRBJ2-5; 9 bases agree with TRBD1. V shed 5 bases and J 2 bases; nucleotides not matched to a gene: 3. The CDR3 loop spans 14 amino acids. Germline values: CDR1 SGHNT, CDR2 YENEEA. The CDR3 reads CASSHRGRQETQYF. The DNA for the CDR3 is TGTGCCAGCAGCCACAGGGGGCGGCAAGAGACCCAGTACTTC.

V gene TRBV19 combines with J gene TRBJ1-2; no firm D call. Germline V lookup: CDR1 LNHDA, CDR2 SQIVND (reference sequence). This CDR3 comprises 12 residues. Trimming pared 3 bases from V and 5 bases from J, leaving 7 bases between. CDR3 in amino acids: CASSIAGYGYTF. DNA of the CDR3: TGTGCCAGTAGTATTGCGGGGTATGGCTACACCTTC.

This chain connects TRBV5-5 to TRBJ1-2; D might be TRBD1 (6 bases). Germline CDR1 is SGHKS and CDR2 is YYEKEE (reference sequence). CDR3 length equals 12 residues. The ends were cut back, 7 bases at V and 1 base at J, with 8 bases in the middle. The CDR3 DNA sequence: TGTGCCAGCGGACAGAGTAACTATGGCTACACCTTC. This encodes CASGQSNYGYTF.

The rearrangement uses TRBV4-3 and TRBJ1-4; 8 nucleotides line up with TRBD1. The germline V gene encodes CDR1 LGHNA and CDR2 YSLEER. Trimming at V came to 1 base and at J to 4 bases, leaving 8 bases not matched to a gene. The CDR3 sequence is 17 residues long. As DNA, the CDR3 is TGCGCCAGCAGCCAAGGTTTAAACAGGGGGGGTAATGAAAAACTGTTTTTT. Protein product: CASSQGLNRGGNEKLFF.

The chain joins TRBV6-2 or TRBV6-3 to TRBJ2-7; 7 nucleotides align to TRBD1. V lost 2 bases, J lost 2 bases, and 9 bases stayed unmatched. CDR1 and CDR2 (germline): MNHEY, SVGEGT. CDR3 length: 16 residues. As DNA, the CDR3 is TGTGCCAGCAGTTACCCGAGGGGACAGCGGACCTACGAGCAGTACTTC. This encodes CASSYPRGQRTYEQYF.

The chain uses TRBV6-2 or TRBV6-3 and TRBJ2-1; 11 positions agree with TRBD2. The CDR3 sequence is 17 residues long. J gave up 4 bases and V 0 bases, and 5 bases lay outside the gene matches. CDR1 MNHEY and CDR2 SVGEGT come from the germline V gene. CDR3 sequence: CASSYSGSGGVYNEQFF. CDR3 DNA sequence: TGTGCCAGCAGTTACTCTGGTAGCGGGGGGGTATACAATGAGCAGTTCTTC.

This chain links TRBV14 with TRBJ2-7, with 9 bases aligning to TRBD1. J gave up 2 bases and V 5 bases, and 4 bases lay outside the gene matches. Per germline, CDR1 SGHDN and CDR2 FVKESK. The CDR3 length is 14 residues. CDR3 in amino acids: CASSWTGETYEQYF. The CDR3 bases are TGTGCCAGCAGCTGGACAGGGGAGACCTACGAGCAGTACTTC.

The gene calls are TRBV4-2 and TRBJ1-4; D might be TRBD1 (5 bases). The CDR3 loop spans 16 amino acids. CDR1 and CDR2 from the germline V gene are LGHNA and YNFKEQ. V was shortened by 0 bases and J by 3 bases, with 11 bases between the two germline ends. The CDR3 nucleotides read TGTGCCAGCAGCCAAGATTATGCGGGGGCTAATGAAAAACTGTTTTTT. Its protein product is CASSQDYAGANEKLFF.

This clone was seen a single time. The chain uses TRBV7-8 and TRBJ1-5, with D possibly TRBD1 on 5 matching bases. The CDR3 runs 15 residues. Germline assignment: CDR1 SGHVS and CDR2 FQNEAQ. The V end lost 2 bases, the J end lost 4 bases, and 12 bases lay between the germline ends. Written as DNA, the CDR3 is TGTGCCAGCAGCTTAACTCCTGACAGTAATCAGCCCCAGCATTTT. This translates into CASSLTPDSNQPQHF.

The chain recombines TRBV7-6 with TRBJ2-7; TRBD1 matches 8 bases. Per germline, CDR1 SGHVS and CDR2 FNYEAQ. Trimming removed 1 base from V and 2 bases from J; junction bases left unmatched: 1. This CDR3 is built from 14 residues. CDR3 sequence reads: CASSLGTGTYEQYF. The CDR3 DNA reads as TGTGCCAGCAGCTTAGGGACAGGGACCTACGAGCAGTACTTC.